The present TCR beta chain was sequenced within a study of CD8 T cells in ankylosing spondylitis. Quantitative 5'-RACE with molecular barcodes generated TCR beta libraries. TCRdb re-derived calls from the 5' RACE reads in MiXCR, one entry per CDR3 protein. This table holds about 160,000 distinct CDR3 sequences, 15% to 20% found once. This clonotype was recorded many times. V lost 6 bases and J lost 8, with 13 bases in between. Germline loops: CDR1 SNHLY, CDR2 FYNNEI. CDR3 length: 12 residues. The chain is built from TRBV2 and TRBJ1-2; maybe TRBD1 (5 bases). The receptor was isolated from a male donor with ankylosing spondylitis or in good health (not recorded which). Sequenced material: blood, either unsorted or a sorted T cell fraction (not recorded which). The CDR3 DNA sequence: TGTGCCAGCAGGGACATGGGAAGGGGCTACACCTTC. Translated, it gives CASRDMGRGYTF.